This entry concerns a single T cell receptor (beta chain). The sample holds a few counts of this clone. No antigen is known for it. No base quality values were provided; no much bigger clone lies one nucleotide off. The record originates from a study of metastatic and nonmetastatic thyroid tumors (dated by TCRdb to about 2020). A note on the overall study: Repertoires were compared across peripheral blood and tumor or nodule tissue samples from malignant and benign thyroid patients. Study-wide findings and limitations: In both blood and tumor samples, malignant tumors were reported to have significantly higher TCR beta diversity than benign nodules.

No treatment had been received by any patient before thyroid surgery. The study retrospectively analysed patient clinical samples collected from about 2011 to 2018 using T-cell receptor beta sequencing. The protocol used for the library was PCR. Sequencing was carried out with an Illumina HiSeq 4000. High-throughput sequencing was used to profile the TCR beta-chain CDR3 region of each patient. In the original analysis: Drawing on CDR3 differences between clinicopathological groups, the researchers built a classifier meant to tell apart patients with distant-metastatic papillary thyroid cancer. Repertoire diversity was assessed with the Shannon index, and tumor-blood repertoire similarity with the Morisita-Horn index. TCRdb took the public reads, trimmed them with fastp at Q25, ran MiXCR for clone calling and kept in-frame beta chains. TCRdb's processing, not the study's, gives the V and J calls here. Recorded for this sample are tens of thousands of clones; about 13% of them occurred a single time. Of the sample, 11% is held by the ten largest clones.

According to the germline V gene, CDR1 reads SQVTM and CDR2 reads ANQGSEA. The germline V end is reduced by 6 bases and the J end by 8 bases; junction bases left unmatched: 13. The CDR3 has 15 amino acids, counting the end cysteine and phenylalanine. Only CDR3 DNA is held: 45 bases, read in frame from base 1. The chain is encoded by TRBV29-1 joined to TRBJ2-1; TRBD2 fits 10 bases in the junction. This clonotype was sampled from a female donor with papillary thyroid cancer or a benign thyroid nodule (not recorded which). Some clones in this sample may be carry-over from other donors' samples. The sample comprised blood. The CDR3 region: CSVSGESGRGDEQFF. The nucleotide sequence reads TGCAGCGTGAGCGGGGAAAGCGGGAGGGGCGATGAGCAGTTCTTC.